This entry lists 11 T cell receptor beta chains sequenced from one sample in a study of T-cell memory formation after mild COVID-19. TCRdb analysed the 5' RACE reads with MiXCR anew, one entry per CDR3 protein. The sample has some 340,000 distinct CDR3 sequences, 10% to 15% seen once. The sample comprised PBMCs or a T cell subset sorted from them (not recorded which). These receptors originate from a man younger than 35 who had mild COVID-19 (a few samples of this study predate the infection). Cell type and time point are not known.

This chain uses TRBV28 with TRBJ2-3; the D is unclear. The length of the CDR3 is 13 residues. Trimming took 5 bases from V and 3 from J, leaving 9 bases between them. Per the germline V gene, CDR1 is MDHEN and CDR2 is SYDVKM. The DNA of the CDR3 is TGTGCCAGCAGTCCTTTCCCAACAGATACGCAGTATTTT. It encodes CASSPFPTDTQYF.

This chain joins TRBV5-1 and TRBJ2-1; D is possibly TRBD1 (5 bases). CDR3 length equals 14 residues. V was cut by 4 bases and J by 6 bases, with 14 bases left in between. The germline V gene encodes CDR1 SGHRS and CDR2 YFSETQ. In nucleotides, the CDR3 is TGCGCCAGCAGCGGTCCAGGGCCCTTCAATGAGCAGTTCTTC. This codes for CASSGPGPFNEQFF.

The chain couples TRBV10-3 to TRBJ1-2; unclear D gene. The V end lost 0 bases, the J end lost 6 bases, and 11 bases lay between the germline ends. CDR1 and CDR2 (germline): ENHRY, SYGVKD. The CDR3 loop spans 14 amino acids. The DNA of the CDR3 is TGTGCCATCAGTGAGTCGCCCTCTAGTCATGGCTACACCTTC. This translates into CAISESPSSHGYTF.

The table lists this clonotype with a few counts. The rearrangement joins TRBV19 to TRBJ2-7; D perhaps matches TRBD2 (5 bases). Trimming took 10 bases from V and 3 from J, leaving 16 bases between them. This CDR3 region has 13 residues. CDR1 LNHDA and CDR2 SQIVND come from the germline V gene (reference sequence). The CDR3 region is CATSTTGNYEQYF. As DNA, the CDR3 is TGTGCCACCTCTACGACGGGGAACTACGAGCAGTACTTC. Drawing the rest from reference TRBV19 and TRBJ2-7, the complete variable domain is DGGITQSPKYLFRKEGQNVTLSCEQNLNHDAMYWYRQDPGQGLRLIYYSQIVNDFQKGDIAEGYSVSREKKESFPLTVTSAQKNPTAFYLCATSTTGNYEQYFGPGTRLTVT.

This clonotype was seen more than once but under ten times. CDR3 sequence (DNA): TGTGCCAGCAGCGTAGGCGACGGAGGTCCTTCACCCCTCCACTTT. This sequence encodes CASSVGDGGPSPLHF. The V call is TRBV9, the J call TRBJ1-6; unclear D gene. Between the trimmed V and J ends, which lost 0 bases and 9 bases, there was a span of 13 bases. This CDR3 has 15 residues. Germline assignment: CDR1 SGDLS and CDR2 YYNGEE.

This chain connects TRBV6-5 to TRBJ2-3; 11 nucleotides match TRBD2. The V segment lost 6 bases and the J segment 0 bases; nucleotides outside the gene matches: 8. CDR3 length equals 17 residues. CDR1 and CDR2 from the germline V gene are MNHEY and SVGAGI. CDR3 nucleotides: TGTGCCAGCAGGCCACTAGCGGGGGTTCTGAGCACAGATACGCAGTATTTT. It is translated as CASRPLAGVLSTDTQYF.

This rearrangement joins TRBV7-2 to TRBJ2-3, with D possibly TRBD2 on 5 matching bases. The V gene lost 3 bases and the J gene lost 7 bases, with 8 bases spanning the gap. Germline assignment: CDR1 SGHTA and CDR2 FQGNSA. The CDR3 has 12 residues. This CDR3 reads CASSFTGNTQYF. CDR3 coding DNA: TGTGCCAGCAGCTTTACCGGGAATACGCAGTATTTT.

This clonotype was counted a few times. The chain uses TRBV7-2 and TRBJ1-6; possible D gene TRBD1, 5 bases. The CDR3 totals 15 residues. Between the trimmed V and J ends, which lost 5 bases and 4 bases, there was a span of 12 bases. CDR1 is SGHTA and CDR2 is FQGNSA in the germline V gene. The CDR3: CASSLDSPYNSPLHF. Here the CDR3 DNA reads TGTGCCAGCAGCCTAGACAGCCCGTATAATTCACCCCTCCACTTT.

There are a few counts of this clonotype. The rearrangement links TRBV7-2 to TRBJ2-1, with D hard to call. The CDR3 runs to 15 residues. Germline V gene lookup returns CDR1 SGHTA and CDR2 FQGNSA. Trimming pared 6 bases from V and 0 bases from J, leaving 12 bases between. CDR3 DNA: TGTGCCAGCAGTTTATTGATGAGCTCCTACAATGAGCAGTTCTTC. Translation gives CASSLLMSSYNEQFF.

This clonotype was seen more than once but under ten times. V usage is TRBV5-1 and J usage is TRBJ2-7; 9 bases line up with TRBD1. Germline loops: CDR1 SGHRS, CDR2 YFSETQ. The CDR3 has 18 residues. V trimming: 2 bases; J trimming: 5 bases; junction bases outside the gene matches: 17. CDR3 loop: CASSFGVRQGVIGDEQYF. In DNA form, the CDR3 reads TGCGCCAGCAGCTTTGGCGTAAGACAGGGGGTAATCGGGGACGAGCAGTACTTC. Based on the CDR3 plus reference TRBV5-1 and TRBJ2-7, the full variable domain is KAGVTQTPRYLIKTRGQQVTLSCSPISGHRSVSWYQQTPGQGLQFLFEYFSETQRNKGNFPGRFSGRQFSNSRSEMNVSTLELGDSALYLCASSFGVRQGVIGDEQYFGPGTRLTVT.

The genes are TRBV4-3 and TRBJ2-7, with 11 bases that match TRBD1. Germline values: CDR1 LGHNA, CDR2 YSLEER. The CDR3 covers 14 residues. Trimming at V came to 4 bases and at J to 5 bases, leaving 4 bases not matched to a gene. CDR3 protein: CASSPRTGGHEQYF. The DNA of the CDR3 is TGCGCCAGCAGCCCCCGGACAGGGGGCCACGAGCAGTACTTC.